The 8 T cell receptor beta chains presented below share a single source sample, sequenced in a study of patients and donors after allogeneic stem cell transplantation. TCRdb called the RT-PCR reads again in MiXCR, with one record for every CDR3 protein. The table records hundreds of thousands of distinct CDR3 sequences, around 15% of them present only once. The sequenced sample consisted of blood, either unsorted or a sorted T cell fraction (not recorded which). These receptors were collected from a human donor who was either an allogeneic HSCT recipient or a stem cell or donor lymphocyte infusion donor (not recorded which). It is not recorded whose cells these are; they may come from a transplant donor.

The chain employs TRBV5-1 and TRBJ2-2, with TRBD2 matching over 11 bases. Looked up from germline, CDR1 is SGHRS and CDR2 is YFSETQ. This CDR3 has 14 residues. V lost 8 bases and J lost 1; bases outside the gene matches: 1. The CDR3 is CASGLAGNTGELFF. The CDR3, as DNA: TGCGCCAGTGGACTAGCGGGGAACACCGGGGAGCTGTTTTTT.

This clonotype has a handful of counts. The rearrangement links TRBV3-1 to TRBJ2-1, with D hard to call. The CDR3 has 12 amino acids. Germline values: CDR1 LGHDT, CDR2 YNNKEL (reference sequence). The V end was cut by 5 bases, the J end by 6 bases, with 8 bases between. In nucleotides, the CDR3 is TGTGCCAGCAGCTCCTCTCTCAATGAGCAGTTCTTC. It codes for CASSSSLNEQFF.

This clonotype has only a few counts. The chain is built from TRBV24-1 and TRBJ2-1; TRBD2 matches at 7 bases. CDR1 KGHDR and CDR2 SFDVKD come from the germline V gene. The CDR3 consists of 15 residues. V was clipped by 6 bases and J by 0 bases; unmatched bases: 4. CDR3 sequence (DNA): TGTGCCACCAGTACCGGGGGGAACTCCTACAATGAGCAGTTCTTC. Its protein is CATSTGGNSYNEQFF.

This clonotype showed up just once. The J gene is TRBJ2-2, the V gene TRBV11-3, with unresolved D. The CDR3 is made up of 14 amino acids. Trimming removed 6 bases from V and 4 bases from J, with 12 bases in between. CDR1 SGHNT and CDR2 YENEEA come from the germline V gene. In DNA, the CDR3 is TGTGCCAGCAGAGCTAGGACGGGCACCGGGGAGCTGTTTTTT. Residues: CASRARTGTGELFF.

V is TRBV5-1 and J is TRBJ2-7; TRBD2 matches 12 bases. The ends lost 3 bases at V and 3 bases at J; junction bases unmatched: 1. In germline, CDR1 is SGHRS, CDR2 YFSETQ. The CDR3 is 14 amino acids. The CDR3 DNA reads as TGCGCCAGCAGCTCACTAGCGGGAGGCTACGAGCAGTACTTC. This translates into CASSSLAGGYEQYF.

The chain joins TRBV7-9 to TRBJ2-1; 8 bases line up with TRBD1. Germline values: CDR1 SEHNR, CDR2 FQNEAQ (reference sequence). This CDR3 is 13 amino acids long. J was trimmed by 9 bases and V by 5 bases; bases with no gene match: 6. CDR3 loop: CASSTPTGVEQFF. CDR3 in DNA: TGTGCCAGCAGCACACCGACAGGGGTTGAGCAGTTCTTC.

The chain carries TRBV10-3 and TRBJ2-5; D is possibly TRBD2 (6 bases). In germline, CDR1 is ENHRY, CDR2 SYGVKD. V was shortened by 11 bases and J by 0 bases, with 19 bases between the two germline ends. The CDR3 runs 15 residues. In DNA form, the CDR3 reads TGTGCCTCAACTCCGGGACTGGCTCACCAAGAGACCCAGTACTTC. Its translation: CASTPGLAHQETQYF.

Many counts were recorded for this clonotype. The V gene is TRBV7-2, the J gene TRBJ2-7; the match to TRBD2 covers 10 bases. The V gene end was trimmed by 5 bases and the J gene end by 13 bases; junction bases not matched to a gene: 8. This CDR3 has 12 amino acids. Germline V gene data show CDR1 as SGHTA and CDR2 as FQGNSA. This CDR3 reads CASSATGTSEYF. CDR3 coding DNA: TGTGCCAGCAGCGCTACCGGGACTAGCGAATACTTC.